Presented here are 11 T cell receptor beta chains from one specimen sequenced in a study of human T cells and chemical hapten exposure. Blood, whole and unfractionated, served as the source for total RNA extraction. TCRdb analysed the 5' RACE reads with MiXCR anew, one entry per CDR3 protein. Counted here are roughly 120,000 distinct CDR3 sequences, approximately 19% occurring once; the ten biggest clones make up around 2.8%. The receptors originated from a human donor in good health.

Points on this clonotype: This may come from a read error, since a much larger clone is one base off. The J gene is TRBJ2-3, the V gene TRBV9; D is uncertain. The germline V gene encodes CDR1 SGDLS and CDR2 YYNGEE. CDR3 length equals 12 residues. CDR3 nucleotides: TGTGTCAGCAGCGTAGTAGGTGATACGCAGTATTTT. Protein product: CVSSVVGDTQYF.

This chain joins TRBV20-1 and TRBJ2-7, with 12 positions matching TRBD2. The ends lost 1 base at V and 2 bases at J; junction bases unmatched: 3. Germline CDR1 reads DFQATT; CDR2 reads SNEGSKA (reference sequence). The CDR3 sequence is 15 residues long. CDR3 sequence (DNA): TGCAGTGCTAGAGCTCCTAGCGGGAGGGCCTACGAGCAGTACTTC. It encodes CSARAPSGRAYEQYF.

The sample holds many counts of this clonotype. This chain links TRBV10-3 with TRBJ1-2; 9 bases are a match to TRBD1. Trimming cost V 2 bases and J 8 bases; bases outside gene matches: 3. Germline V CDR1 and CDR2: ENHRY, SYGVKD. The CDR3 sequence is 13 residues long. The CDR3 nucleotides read TGTGCCATCAGTGAGGGACAGGGGACCGGCTACACCTTC. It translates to CAISEGQGTGYTF.

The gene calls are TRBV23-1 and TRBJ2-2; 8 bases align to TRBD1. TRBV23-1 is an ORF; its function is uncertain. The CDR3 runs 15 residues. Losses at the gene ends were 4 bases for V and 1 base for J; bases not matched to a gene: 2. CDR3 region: CASSLTGVNTGELFF. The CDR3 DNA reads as TGCGCCAGCAGTCTGACAGGGGTGAACACCGGGGAGCTGTTTTTT.

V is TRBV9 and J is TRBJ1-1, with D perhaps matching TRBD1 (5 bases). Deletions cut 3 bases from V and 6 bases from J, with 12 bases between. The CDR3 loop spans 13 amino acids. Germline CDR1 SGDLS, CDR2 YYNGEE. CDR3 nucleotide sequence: TGTGCCAGCAGCGGGGGGGGTTTGGCTGAAGCTTTCTTT. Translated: CASSGGGLAEAFF.

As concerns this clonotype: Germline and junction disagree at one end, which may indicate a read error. CDR3 region: CASSLSGSVANSPLHF. The CDR3 DNA reads as TGTGCCAGCAGTTTATCAGGGAGTGTGGCTAATTCACCCCTCCACTTC. The V and J genes are TRBV12-3 or TRBV12-4 and TRBJ1-6, with D possibly TRBD1 on 5 matching bases. This CDR3 has 16 amino acids.

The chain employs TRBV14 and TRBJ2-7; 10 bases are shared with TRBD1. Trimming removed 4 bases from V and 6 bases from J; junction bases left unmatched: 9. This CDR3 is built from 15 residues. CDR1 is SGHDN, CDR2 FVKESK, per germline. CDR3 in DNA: TGTGCCAGCAGCCCGCGGACAGGGGGATTGGGCGAGCAGTACTTC. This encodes CASSPRTGGLGEQYF.

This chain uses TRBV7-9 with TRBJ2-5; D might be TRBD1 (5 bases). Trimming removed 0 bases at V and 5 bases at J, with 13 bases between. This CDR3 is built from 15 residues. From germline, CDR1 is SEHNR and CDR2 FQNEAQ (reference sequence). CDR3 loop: CASSLAVGPGETQYF. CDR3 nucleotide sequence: TGTGCCAGCAGCTTAGCGGTAGGCCCAGGGGAGACCCAGTACTTC.

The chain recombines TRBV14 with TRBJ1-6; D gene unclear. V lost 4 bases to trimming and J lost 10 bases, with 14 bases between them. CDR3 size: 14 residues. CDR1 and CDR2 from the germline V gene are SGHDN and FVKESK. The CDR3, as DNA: TGTGCCAGCAGCCCGGGATTCGGCGGCTCACCCCTCCACTTT. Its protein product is CASSPGFGGSPLHF.

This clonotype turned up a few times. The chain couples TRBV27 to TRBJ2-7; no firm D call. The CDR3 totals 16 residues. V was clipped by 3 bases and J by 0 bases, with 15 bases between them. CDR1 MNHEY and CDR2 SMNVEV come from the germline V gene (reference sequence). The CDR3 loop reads CASSFRSVSTSYEQYF. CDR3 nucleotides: TGTGCCAGCAGTTTCAGAAGCGTCTCAACCTCCTACGAGCAGTACTTC.

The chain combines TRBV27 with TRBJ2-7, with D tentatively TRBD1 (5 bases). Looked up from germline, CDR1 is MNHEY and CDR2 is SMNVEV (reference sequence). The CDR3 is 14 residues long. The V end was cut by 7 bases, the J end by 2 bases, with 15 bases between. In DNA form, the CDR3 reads TGTGCCAGCAAGGCCAGGGAAGTGACCTACGAGCAGTACTTC. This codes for CASKAREVTYEQYF.